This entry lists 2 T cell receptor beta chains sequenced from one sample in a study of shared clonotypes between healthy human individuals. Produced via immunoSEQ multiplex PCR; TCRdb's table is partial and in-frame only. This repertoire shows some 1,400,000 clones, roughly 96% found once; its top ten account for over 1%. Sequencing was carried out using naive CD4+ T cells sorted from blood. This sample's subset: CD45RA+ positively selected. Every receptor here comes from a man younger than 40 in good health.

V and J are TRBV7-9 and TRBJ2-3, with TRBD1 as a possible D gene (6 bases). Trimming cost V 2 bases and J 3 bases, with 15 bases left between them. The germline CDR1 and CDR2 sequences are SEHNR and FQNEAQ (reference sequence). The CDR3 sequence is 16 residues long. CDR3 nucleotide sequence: TGTGCCAGCAGCTTAACCGCACAGGGACGGACAGATACGCAGTATTTT. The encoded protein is CASSLTAQGRTDTQYF.

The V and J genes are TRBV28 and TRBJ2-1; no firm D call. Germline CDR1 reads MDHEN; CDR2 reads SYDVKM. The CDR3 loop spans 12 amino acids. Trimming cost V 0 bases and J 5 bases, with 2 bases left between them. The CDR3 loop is CASSLWDNEQFF. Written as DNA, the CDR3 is TGTGCCAGCAGTTTATGGGACAATGAGCAGTTCTTC.